This T cell receptor beta chain was recovered during a study of cytomegalovirus exposure and HLA in healthy donors. Worth noting for this clone: Its antigen remains unknown.

The PCR made use of 60 Vbeta and 13 Jbeta primers. In the source study's methods: About 88 million unique TCR beta chains, 9.5 million to 11 million of them shared, were counted by a later analysis. TCRdb's table, derived via immunoSEQ multiplex PCR, lists solely in-frame clones and lacks some. V and J calls and clone size follow that table, whereas D and trimming were derived from the DNA. The sample records roughly 150,000 clones, 65% to 85% being singletons. At sampling all donors were nominally healthy, likely with unrecorded immune exposures. Whole-study results and caveats: Specific recognition of CMV antigens was confirmed in vitro for a few chains (all CMV-associated). Later analysis identified several of the most significant clusters that appeared linked to common viral pathogens.

Germline V gene lookup returns CDR1 LNHDA and CDR2 SQIVND (reference sequence). The CDR3 covers 14 residues. The V and J ends lost 1 base and 8 bases respectively, with 12 bases between them. Source material: PBMCs. The chain couples TRBV19 to TRBJ2-4, with a tentative D call TRBD1 (5 bases). The sequence was obtained from a woman between 40 and 50 years old in good health and CMV-seropositive. The CDR3 coding sequence is TGTGCCAGTAGTATAGTCTCAGGGCTCGACATTCAGTACTTC. As protein: CASSIVSGLDIQYF.